One sample yielded the 10 T cell receptor beta chains listed below, sequenced in a study of PD-L1 blockade in urothelial cancer. Time point denoted: peripheral blood 6 weeks after treatment start. Method: immunoSEQ multiplex PCR; TCRdb's copy keeps in-frame clones and lacks some. The sample lists 48,000 or so clones, 86% occurring once. The sequences come from PBMCs, collected around atezolizumab (anti-PD-L1) treatment. The receptors come from a man in his 60s with urothelial cancer.

V is TRBV15 and J is TRBJ1-1, with TRBD1 identical over 7 bases. The CDR3 extends over 16 amino acids. V lost 0 bases to trimming and J lost 5 bases; unmatched junction nucleotides: 9. Germline assignment: CDR1 LNHNV and CDR2 YYDKDF (reference sequence). This chain's CDR3 is CATSRDPAGGGTEAFF. The CDR3 region has the DNA TGTGCCACCAGCAGAGACCCGGCAGGGGGAGGAACTGAAGCTTTCTTT.

This chain uses TRBV5-1 with TRBJ1-1; 8 bases map to TRBD1. The V gene's germline CDR1 is SGHRS and CDR2 YFSETQ. The CDR3 is 13 amino acids. With V trimmed by 2 bases and J by 5 bases, 2 bases remained unmatched. In DNA, the CDR3 is TGCGCCAGCAGCTTTGGACAGGGAACTGAAGCTTTCTTT. Translating it yields CASSFGQGTEAFF. Full variable domain (outside the CDR3, taken from reference TRBV5-1 and TRBJ1-1): KAGVTQTPRYLIKTRGQQVTLSCSPISGHRSVSWYQQTPGQGLQFLFEYFSETQRNKGNFPGRFSGRQFSNSRSEMNVSTLELGDSALYLCASSFGQGTEAFFGQGTRLTVV.

The chain recombines TRBV5-1 with TRBJ2-2; 11 bases line up with TRBD2. The CDR3 extends over 17 amino acids. V trimming: 1 base; J trimming: 1 base; junction bases outside the gene matches: 3. Germline V gene sequence: CDR1 SGHRS, CDR2 YFSETQ. CDR3 sequence (DNA): TGCGCCAGCAGCTTGTTTAGCGGGGGGGTGAACACCGGGGAGCTGTTTTTT. It yields the protein CASSLFSGGVNTGELFF.

This clone has a handful of counts. CDR3: CASSPRTAFGNTIYF. The DNA for the CDR3 is TGTGCCAGCAGTCCCCGGACAGCATTTGGAAACACCATATATTTT. V and J are TRBV6-5 and TRBJ1-3; TRBD1 is a possible D gene (6 bases). The CDR3 runs to 15 residues. The germline CDR1 and CDR2 sequences are MNHEY and SVGAGI. With 5 bases removed from V and 3 bases from J, the gap between germline ends came to 14 bases.

The chain links TRBV5-4 to TRBJ2-3, with D maybe TRBD1 (7 bases). CDR3 length equals 15 residues. Trimming stripped 0 bases from V and 3 bases from J, with 11 bases between. Germline V CDR1 and CDR2: SGHNT, YYREEE (reference sequence). This CDR3 reads CASSLDQGGTDTQYF. In DNA, the CDR3 is TGTGCCAGCAGCTTGGACCAGGGGGGAACAGATACGCAGTATTTT.

This chain joins TRBV19 and TRBJ2-7; D perhaps matches TRBD1 (5 bases). V was cut by 5 bases and J by 1 base, with 9 bases left in between. Germline V gives CDR1 LNHDA, CDR2 SQIVND (reference sequence). The CDR3 loop spans 13 amino acids. CDR3 sequence (DNA): TGTGCCAGTAGTGTTAGGGGTTCCTACGAGCAGTACTTC. Protein product: CASSVRGSYEQYF.

The chain uses TRBV6-5 and TRBJ1-2; no clear D. V was pared by 4 bases and J by 8 bases, with 14 bases between. This CDR3 is 13 amino acids long. From germline, CDR1 is MNHEY and CDR2 SVGAGI. CDR3 nucleotide sequence: TGTGCCAGCAGTTCCCTAGGAGGGCTAGGCTACACCTTC. This gives the protein CASSSLGGLGYTF.

The chain carries TRBV6-5 and TRBJ1-5, with 9 nucleotides matching TRBD1. The CDR3 contains 15 residues. Germline values: CDR1 MNHEY, CDR2 SVGAGI. V lost 5 bases, J lost 2 bases, and 4 bases stayed unmatched. DNA for the CDR3: TGTGCCAGCAGTAAGGACAGGGGAGGCAATCAGCCCCAGCATTTT. Protein: CASSKDRGGNQPQHF.

The gene calls are TRBV9 and TRBJ2-5; D is possibly TRBD1 (7 bases). The CDR3 runs to 16 residues. The V gene's germline CDR1 is SGDLS and CDR2 YYNGEE. V was cut by 0 bases and J by 5 bases, with 17 bases left in between. The CDR3: CASSVGQGGALETQYF. In DNA form, the CDR3 reads TGTGCCAGCAGCGTAGGCCAGGGGGGTGCCCTGGAGACCCAGTACTTC.

This chain uses TRBV5-6 with TRBJ1-1, with D possibly matching TRBD1 (6 bases). Trimming stripped 3 bases from V and 3 bases from J, with 12 bases between. There are 14 residues in the CDR3. Looked up from germline, CDR1 is SGHDT and CDR2 is YYEEEE. CDR3 DNA: TGTGCCAGCAGCTCCCGGGACACCTACACTGAAGCTTTCTTT. Its translation is CASSSRDTYTEAFF.